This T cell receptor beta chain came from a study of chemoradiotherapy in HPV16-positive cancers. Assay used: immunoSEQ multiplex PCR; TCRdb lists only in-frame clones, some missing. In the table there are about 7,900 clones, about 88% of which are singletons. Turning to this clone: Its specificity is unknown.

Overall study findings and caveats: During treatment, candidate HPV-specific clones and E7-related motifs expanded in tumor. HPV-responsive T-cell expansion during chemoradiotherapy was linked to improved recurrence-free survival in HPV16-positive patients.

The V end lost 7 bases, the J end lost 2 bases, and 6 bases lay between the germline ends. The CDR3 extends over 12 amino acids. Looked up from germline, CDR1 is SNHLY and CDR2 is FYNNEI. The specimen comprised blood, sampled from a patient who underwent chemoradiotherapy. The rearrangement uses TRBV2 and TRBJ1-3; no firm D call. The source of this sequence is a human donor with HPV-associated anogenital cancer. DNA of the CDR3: TGTGCCAGCAATATGGCTGGAAACACCATATATTTT. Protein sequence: CASNMAGNTIYF.